The next 18 T cell receptor beta chains were all read from a single sample in a study of T cell repertoires in ileal Crohn's disease. The time point is: neoterminal ileum biopsy at postoperative endoscopy, about 6 months after surgery. Profiling relied on immunoSEQ multiplex PCR, and the TCRdb table lists in-frame clones only, not all of them. This table has 5,300 or so clones, 78% appearing once. The sample taken for sequencing was ileal tissue. These TCRs come from an adult with Crohn's disease.

The chain is built from TRBV2 and TRBJ2-2; 8 nucleotides align to TRBD2. The germline V gene has CDR1 SNHLY and CDR2 FYNNEI. After removal of 11 bases from V and 4 bases from J, the junction contained 9 bases not matched to a gene. CDR3 length: 14 residues. The CDR3 sequence: CADGLAGRTGELFF. The CDR3 DNA sequence: TGTGCCGACGGGCTAGCGGGTCGCACCGGGGAGCTGTTTTTT.

This clone occurred a few times. The chain uses TRBV7-9 and TRBJ1-1; D is unresolved. Trimming cost V 4 bases and J 3 bases, with 15 bases left between them. The germline V gene encodes CDR1 SEHNR and CDR2 FQNEAQ (reference sequence). The CDR3 has 15 amino acids. CDR3: CASSSTPTADTEAFF. The CDR3 nucleotides read TGTGCCAGCAGCTCGACACCCACAGCGGACACTGAAGCTTTCTTT.

The chain uses TRBV19 and TRBJ1-1; 7 bases map to TRBD1. The CDR3 totals 14 residues. J was trimmed by 7 bases and V by 7 bases; bases with no gene match: 12. The germline V gene has CDR1 LNHDA and CDR2 SQIVND (reference sequence). The CDR3 DNA is TGTGCCAGTAAACCGACAGGGCGGCGGAATGAAGCTTTCTTT. It specifies CASKPTGRRNEAFF.

The V and J genes are TRBV5-1 and TRBJ1-1, with D perhaps matching TRBD1 (6 bases). Germline assignment: CDR1 SGHRS and CDR2 YFSETQ. Trimming stripped 0 bases from V and 5 bases from J, with 11 bases between. The CDR3 length is 14 residues. In nucleotides, the CDR3 is TGCGCCAGCAGCTTGGCACGGGGGCAAACTGAAGCTTTCTTT. Protein: CASSLARGQTEAFF.

The V gene is TRBV18, the J gene TRBJ2-2; 11 nucleotides agree with TRBD2. Germline CDR1 KGHSH, CDR2 LQKENI. V trimming: 3 bases; J trimming: 4 bases; junction bases outside the gene matches: 4. The CDR3 length is 16 residues. CDR3 bases: TGTGCCAGCTCACCCTCCGGGACTAGCGGCACCGGGGAGCTGTTTTTT. Protein: CASSPSGTSGTGELFF.

The chain uses TRBV5-1 and TRBJ2-7; 7 bases agree with TRBD1. Germline CDR1 is SGHRS and CDR2 is YFSETQ. V was clipped by 5 bases and J by 4 bases; unmatched bases: 3. The CDR3 sequence is 12 residues long. The CDR3 nucleotides are TGCGCCAGCAGGGAGACAGGGTACGAGCAGTACTTC. Translated, it gives CASRETGYEQYF.

The chain carries TRBV4-3 and TRBJ1-6; D is unclear. Trimming removed 1 base at V and 3 bases at J, with 10 bases between. Germline CDR1 is LGHNA and CDR2 is YSLEER. This CDR3 region has 16 residues. The CDR3: CASSQALQNYNSPLHF. DNA for the CDR3: TGCGCCAGCAGCCAAGCTCTACAGAACTATAATTCACCCCTCCACTTT.

V usage is TRBV7-9 and J usage is TRBJ1-1; 8 bases line up with TRBD1. Per the germline V gene, CDR1 is SEHNR and CDR2 is FQNEAQ (reference sequence). This CDR3 comprises 16 residues. The junction had 13 bases not matched to a gene; V was cut back by 5 bases and J by 5 bases. The DNA for the CDR3 is TGTGCCAGCAGCCATTCAGGGGGCGGGTTGGGGACTGAAGCTTTCTTT. Translating gives CASSHSGGGLGTEAFF.

The V and J genes are TRBV7-2 and TRBJ2-3; 7 bases match TRBD2. V was pared by 5 bases and J by 8 bases, with 7 bases of the junction left unmatched. CDR1 is SGHTA, CDR2 FQGNSA, per germline. The CDR3 length is 13 residues. The CDR3 sequence: CASSPARGGTQYF. The DNA of the CDR3 is TGTGCCAGCAGCCCGGCCCGCGGGGGTACGCAGTATTTT.

The chain links TRBV15 to TRBJ2-7; D remains ambiguous. The CDR3 is 13 residues long. V was shortened by 2 bases and J by 4 bases, with 9 bases between the two germline ends. Germline V gives CDR1 LNHNV, CDR2 YYDKDF (reference sequence). The DNA of the CDR3 is TGTGCCACCAGCAGATCCGACTCGTACGAGCAGTACTTC. This encodes CATSRSDSYEQYF.

The genes are TRBV10-3 and TRBJ1-2; D is unclear. There are 14 residues in the CDR3. Germline values: CDR1 ENHRY, CDR2 SYGVKD. Trimming stripped 9 bases from V and 3 bases from J, with 17 bases between. The CDR3 is CAITSLGNYYGYTF. The CDR3 DNA reads as TGTGCCATTACGAGCCTCGGGAATTACTATGGCTACACCTTC.

The CDR3 coding sequence is TGTGCCAGCAGCTTATCCGTGAGAACCGGGAACTCGCAGCAGACCCAGTACTTC. It is translated as CASSLSVRTGNSQQTQYF. The chain has TRBV5-6 and TRBJ2-5; D possibly corresponds to TRBD2 (5 bases). This CDR3 has 18 amino acids. CDR1 and CDR2 (germline): SGHDT, YYEEEE. V was shortened by 2 bases and J by 6 bases, with 26 bases between the two germline ends.

The V and J genes are TRBV30 and TRBJ1-4; perhaps TRBD1 as D (6 bases). Germline CDR1 is GTSNPN and CDR2 is SVGIG (reference sequence). The CDR3 sequence is 15 residues long. V dropped 6 bases and J dropped 5 bases, with 19 bases sitting between them. CDR3 loop: CACPPAGQINEKLFF. CDR3 bases: TGTGCCTGCCCCCCGGCAGGACAGATAAATGAAAAACTGTTTTTT.

Only a few counts were recorded for this clone. V usage is TRBV19 and J usage is TRBJ1-5; possibly TRBD1 for D (5 bases). Trimming left V 8 bases short and J 7 bases short, with 12 bases between. The length of the CDR3 is 12 residues. Per the germline V gene, CDR1 is LNHDA and CDR2 is SQIVND (reference sequence). In nucleotides, the CDR3 is TGTGCCAGTGAGGGGTTGGGACAGCCCCAGCATTTT. This translates into CASEGLGQPQHF.

The chain is built from TRBV15 and TRBJ2-4; no clear D. Germline V gives CDR1 LNHNV, CDR2 YYDKDF (reference sequence). Trimming cost V 3 bases and J 6 bases, with 12 bases left between them. The CDR3 is 14 amino acids. CDR3 sequence: CATSSRLNSNIQYF. The CDR3 region has the DNA TGTGCCACCAGCAGCCGCCTAAACTCAAACATTCAGTACTTC.

The rearrangement uses TRBV19 and TRBJ1-1, with a tentative D call TRBD1 (5 bases). Trimming took off 9 bases at V and 6 bases at J, with 17 bases between the two ends. The CDR3 loop spans 13 amino acids. CDR1 and CDR2 (germline): LNHDA, SQIVND (reference sequence). DNA for the CDR3: TGTGCCAGCAGCCCGAAGGGGTGGGCTGAAGCTTTCTTT. Translating it yields CASSPKGWAEAFF.

The V gene is TRBV7-9, the J gene TRBJ2-2; a weak D match, TRBD1 (5 bases). CDR1 and CDR2 (germline): SEHNR, FQNEAQ (reference sequence). CDR3 size: 15 residues. Trimming took 7 bases from V and 1 from J, leaving 13 bases between them. The CDR3 sequence is CASTQSQGNTGELFF. CDR3 nucleotide sequence: TGTGCCAGCACCCAGTCCCAGGGGAACACCGGGGAGCTGTTTTTT.

This clone has just a few counts. The chain links TRBV6-1 to TRBJ2-6, with TRBD1 matching over 10 bases. The CDR3 sequence is 17 residues long. V was clipped by 6 bases and J by 4 bases; unmatched bases: 9. Germline-derived CDR1 and CDR2 are MNHNS and SASEGT. This CDR3 is CASSERGTGAGANVLTF. The CDR3 nucleotides read TGTGCCAGCAGCGAACGCGGGACAGGGGCCGGGGCCAACGTCCTGACTTTC.